This T cell receptor beta chain originates from a study of T cells in localized non-small cell lung cancer (TCRdb year 2020). For context, the study as a whole: Comparing tumors with uninvolved tumor-adjacent lungs, the study looked at the T cell repertoires of hundreds of patients with early-stage NSCLC. A mean age of 66.3 years was recorded for the NSCLC patients, of whom approximately 130 were male and 107 were female. The cohort was made up of some 240 treatment-naive NSCLC patients whose localized lung tumors had been resected.

Comments on this clone: It has no known antigen specificity. The input lacks base qualities; no much larger clone sits a single base away.

A distance of 10 bases separates the germline ends of V and J, which lose 0 bases and 1 base respectively. Counted from cysteine to phenylalanine, this CDR3 has 15 amino acids. The retained sequence is limited to the CDR3, 45 bases, with the frame set at the first base. In the germline V gene, CDR1 corresponds to SGHRS and CDR2 to YFSETQ. The immunoSEQ Assay was used to sequence TCR beta CDR3 regions from DNA. The paper's processing steps were these. T cell density was computed as TCR beta template counts normalized to usable DNA estimated by amplifying housekeeping genes. Richness was estimated using the preseqR package, with extrapolation to 400,000 templates for PBMC samples and to 120,000 templates for tissue samples. Clonality was defined by subtracting Pielou's evenness from one. Tissue-enriched TCRs were identified by differential abundance testing using productive amino-acid clonotypes, minimum total count 5 and alpha 0.1. The Jaccard Index and the Morisita Overlap Index were used to measure how much the repertoires overlapped between compartments. GLIPH grouped TCR beta CDR3s together with public tetramer-defined viral CDR3s, and a viral motif had to include at least three viral sequences and also show V-gene enrichment. The immuneACCESS repertoire file appears here via TCRdb, limited to in-frame rearrangements. These files lack a portion of the clones; in checked studies, under half of the deficit traces to unresolved V genes, and the cause of the others is not known. That table supplies the V and J calls and clone size; D and trimming were determined from the DNA. The sample table contains 25,000 to 35,000 clones; only one count was recorded for about 92% of them. The ten largest clones represent about 2.2% of the sample.

At diagnosis, tumor, uninvolved tumor-adjacent lung and peripheral blood were collected and then preserved as a mix of FFPE and fresh-frozen material. For TCR repertoire profiling, blood samples were analyzed in the form of peripheral blood mononuclear cells. Study-wide findings and limitations: Of the top 100 tumor clones, a median of roughly 56 were detected in paired uninvolved adjacent lung; some 28 were also among that lung's top 100. Because multi-region tumor sequencing was not performed, intratumor heterogeneity could not be ruled out. The highest T cell clonality was observed in uninvolved tumor-adjacent lung, where clonality exceeded that of tumor, suggesting that antigenic responses were more focused in uninvolved tumor-adjacent lung. Because the study design was exploratory, TCR variables were selected using unadjusted p-values without false-discovery rate correction. Longer overall survival was associated with higher T cell density in blood, whereas shorter survival was associated with higher clonality in adjacent lung.

The sequence joins TRBV5-1 to TRBJ1-1, with the identity of the D gene unclear. This TCR derives from a female donor of 60 years or more with stage I lung adenocarcinoma. The sample was peripheral blood, taken before any cancer treatment. In nucleotide form, the sequence is TGCGCCAGCAGCTTGGCCACGGCGGCGAACACTGAAGCTTTCTTT. Its translation is CASSLATAANTEAFF.